This T cell receptor (beta chain) was recovered during a study of blood T cell repertoires in COVID-19 (dated by TCRdb to 2018 to 2020). General notes on the study: Samples from collaborators originated in the United States, Italy and Spain and spanned both the acute and convalescent phases of COVID-19. The material from the prospective study consisted of cDNA or gDNA derived from T cells, B-cell-depleted T cells, or PBMCs. Subjects who had been exposed to COVID-19, were actively infected with it, or had recovered from it provided the deeply sampled blood TCRbeta repertoires that made up the dataset. The repertoires were released in a freely available public database meant as a resource for research on the immune response to SARS-CoV-2. Samples were obtained from the ongoing ImmuneRACE study (first 160 participants) and from 1,254 subjects provided by 6 global collaborators. Sample metadata almost always included a de-identified subject ID, COVID-19 status, age in years and sex. HLA class I and class II types, where available, came from metadata supplied by the sample provider rather than from assay-based typing. General conclusions and limits of the study: The amount of clinical and demographic metadata varied by source and participant and was provided uncurated.

Each collaborating institution followed its own protocols to collect whole blood in K2EDTA tubes. For TCRbeta analysis, collaborator samples were shipped as frozen whole blood, as isolated PBMCs, or as DNA extracted from either sample type. Trimming accounts for 4 bases at V and 0 bases at J, while the number of junction bases matched to no gene is 8. Including cysteine and phenylalanine, the CDR3 has 18 amino acids. The DNA shown is the 54-base CDR3, in frame from base 1. For CDR1 and CDR2, the germline V gene lists SGDLS and YYNGEE. On this clone: Its recognized antigen is unknown. No quality values exist for individual bases; no much larger clone is one base distant.

TCRbeta CDR3 regions were amplified from genomic DNA by means of the immunoSEQ Assay, a bias-controlled multiplex PCR. Per the source publication's procedure: Within the assay, amplification of reference gene primers was used to estimate how many nucleated cells each sample contained. To quantify the absolute abundance of each unique TCRbeta CDR3 rearrangement, sequence reads were collapsed and filtered. For each sample, productive Simpson clonality was calculated as the square root of Simpson's diversity index across productive rearrangements. Held by TCRdb, this immuneACCESS table contains in-frame sequences only and omits some clones. Under half of the omission traces to an unresolved V gene where checked; the cause of the rest is unknown. D and trimming were read from the DNA, whereas the V and J calls and clone size are those reported in that table. The sample table contains about 6,000 clones; only one count was recorded for approximately 90% of them. The top ten constitute roughly 7% of the sample.

The receptor was derived from a human donor in a cohort sampled during active COVID-19. The sample comprised peripheral blood. Here the chain combines TRBV9 and TRBJ2-1; TRBD1 fits 12 bases in the junction. The nucleotide sequence is TGTGCCAGCAGCACCCGGGACAGGGGGCCCGACTCCTACAATGAGCAGTTCTTC. Its product reads: CASSTRDRGPDSYNEQFF. Extended through the reference TRBV9 and TRBJ2-1 proteins, this CDR3 yields the full variable domain: DSGVTQTPKHLITATGQRVTLRCSPRSGDLSVYWYQQSLDQGLQFLIQYYNGEERAKGNILERFSAQQFPDLHSELNLSSLELGDSALYFCASSTRDRGPDSYNEQFFGPGTRLTVL.